One and the same sample provided the 21 T cell receptor beta chains below, sequenced in a study of beta chain features in type 1 diabetes. What was sequenced were expressed TCRB transcripts, since all of the isolated RNA had been reverse transcribed. Sequencing was performed with immunoSEQ multiplex PCR; in TCRdb, only in-frame clones are kept and a portion is missing. The sample has under 400,000 clones; roughly 21% are singletons. The material sequenced was naive CD4+ T cells from blood. Every receptor here comes from a woman aged 18-29 years in good health.

This clone was observed a few times. The V call is TRBV5-1, the J call TRBJ2-1, with TRBD2 matching over 11 bases. The CDR3 has 13 residues. Germline loops: CDR1 SGHRS, CDR2 YFSETQ. With V trimmed by 7 bases and J by 4 bases, 1 base remained unmatched. CDR3 coding DNA: TGCGCCAGCTCTAGCGGGGGGTACAATGAGCAGTTCTTC. It is translated as CASSSGGYNEQFF. The full variable domain, with the rest looked up from reference TRBV5-1 and TRBJ2-1, is KAGVTQTPRYLIKTRGQQVTLSCSPISGHRSVSWYQQTPGQGLQFLFEYFSETQRNKGNFPGRFSGRQFSNSRSEMNVSTLELGDSALYLCASSSGGYNEQFFGPGTRLTVL.

This clone has more than one count but fewer than ten. This chain uses TRBV11-2 with TRBJ1-1; D possibly corresponds to TRBD1 (6 bases). Trimming pared 4 bases from V and 1 base from J, leaving 7 bases between. Germline CDR1 is SGHAT and CDR2 is FQNNGV. The CDR3 consists of 13 residues. CDR3 DNA: TGTGCCAGCAGCTGGACAGCGAACACTGAAGCTTTCTTT. This sequence encodes CASSWTANTEAFF.

This clone was observed a few times. This chain joins TRBV30 and TRBJ2-7; TRBD2 agrees at 8 bases. Germline V gene data show CDR1 as GTSNPN and CDR2 as SVGIG (reference sequence). V was clipped by 4 bases and J by 0 bases; unmatched bases: 2. The CDR3 totals 13 residues. CDR3 DNA sequence: TGTGCCTGGAAGGCGGGGGGCTCCTACGAGCAGTACTTC. Translation gives CAWKAGGSYEQYF.

The V call is TRBV7-9, the J call TRBJ2-5; 8 positions match TRBD1. In germline, CDR1 is SEHNR, CDR2 FQNEAQ (reference sequence). The ends lost 7 bases at V and 5 bases at J; junction bases unmatched: 15. CDR3 length equals 16 residues. The CDR3 sequence: CASTRAGGQGPETQYF. CDR3 sequence (DNA): TGTGCCAGCACCCGAGCTGGCGGACAGGGTCCCGAGACCCAGTACTTC.

This clone was seen only a few times. V gene TRBV2 combines with J gene TRBJ1-5; 7 positions agree with TRBD1. The V gene end was trimmed by 5 bases and the J gene end by 2 bases; junction bases not matched to a gene: 6. The CDR3 contains 15 residues. CDR1 is SNHLY, CDR2 FYNNEI, per germline. CDR3 amino acids: CASSLLGQGNQPQHF. The CDR3 DNA is TGTGCCAGCAGTCTCCTTGGACAGGGCAATCAGCCCCAGCATTTT.

This clone was seen a handful of times. Other nucleotide sequences in the sample specify the same CDR3. V gene TRBV5-4 combines with J gene TRBJ2-5, with TRBD2 matching over 15 bases. CDR3 length equals 17 residues. With 1 base clipped from V and 5 bases from J, the junction kept 6 bases outside the gene matches. CDR1 is SGHNT and CDR2 is YYREEE in the germline V gene (reference sequence). CDR3 amino acids: CASSLRTSGRAGETQYF. As DNA, the CDR3 is TGTGCCAGCAGCTTGAGGACTAGCGGGAGGGCCGGCGAGACCCAGTACTTC.

The rearrangement uses TRBV30 and TRBJ1-2; D is unclear. The CDR3 is 14 residues long. V gave up 2 bases and J gave up 1 base, with 11 bases separating them. The germline V gene encodes CDR1 GTSNPN and CDR2 SVGIG (reference sequence). CDR3 in DNA: TGTGCCTGGAGTCCCCAGTCCTTTAACTATGGCTACACCTTC. Protein sequence: CAWSPQSFNYGYTF.

The rearrangement uses TRBV5-1 and TRBJ2-7; a possible D gene is TRBD1 (7 bases). Germline loops: CDR1 SGHRS, CDR2 YFSETQ. The V end was cut by 3 bases, the J end by 3 bases, with 19 bases between. The CDR3 contains 16 residues. This CDR3 reads CASSSKRTGGFYEQYF. In DNA, the CDR3 is TGCGCCAGCAGCTCAAAGCGGACAGGAGGGTTCTACGAGCAGTACTTC.

The chain recombines TRBV30 with TRBJ1-4; no reliable D call. CDR3 length equals 16 residues. The germline CDR1 and CDR2 sequences are GTSNPN and SVGIG (reference sequence). Trimming removed 3 bases at V and 4 bases at J, with 18 bases between. The CDR3 sequence is CAWRPLRQDFNEKLFF. CDR3 nucleotides: TGTGCCTGGAGACCTCTAAGACAAGATTTTAATGAAAAACTGTTTTTT.

In this sample, this clone turned up a few times. V gene TRBV11-3 combines with J gene TRBJ2-7; 12 bases are a match to TRBD2. Unmatched junction bases numbered 5, after V lost 3 bases and J lost 5 bases. Germline assignment: CDR1 SGHNT and CDR2 YENEEA. The length of the CDR3 is 15 residues. CDR3 loop: CASSFLAGGQNEQYF. The CDR3 DNA reads as TGTGCCAGCAGCTTCCTAGCGGGAGGGCAAAACGAGCAGTACTTC.

This clone was picked up a small number of times. CDR3 region: CSVPRGGDQETQYF. For the CDR3, the DNA is TGCAGCGTTCCTCGAGGGGGGGATCAAGAGACCCAGTACTTC. The V call is TRBV29-1, the J call TRBJ2-5, with D tentatively TRBD2 (7 bases). There are 14 residues in the CDR3. Germline values: CDR1 SQVTM, CDR2 ANQGSEA. Trimming took 5 bases from V and 2 from J, leaving 15 bases between them.

This clone was seen only a few times. The chain couples TRBV7-2 to TRBJ1-2, with D uncertain. Germline lookup yields CDR1 SGHTA and CDR2 FQGNSA. Trimming left V 11 bases short and J 3 bases short, with 13 bases between. CDR3 length equals 12 residues. For the CDR3, the DNA is TGTGCCGGGAGATTGGAGCACTATGGCTACACCTTC. Translating gives CAGRLEHYGYTF.

This clone was seen a few times. The rearrangement uses TRBV18 and TRBJ1-1, with D tentatively TRBD1 (5 bases). In germline, CDR1 is KGHSH, CDR2 LQKENI. The V end was cut by 1 base, the J end by 4 bases, with 7 bases between. This CDR3 contains 13 residues. CDR3 nucleotide sequence: TGTGCCAGCTCACCACGTACAGGCACTGAAGCTTTCTTT. It translates to CASSPRTGTEAFF.

J is TRBJ2-5 and V is TRBV7-2; possibly TRBD2 for D (5 bases). Germline loops: CDR1 SGHTA, CDR2 FQGNSA. The V end was cut by 11 bases, the J end by 0 bases, with 13 bases between. The CDR3 has 13 residues. DNA for the CDR3: TGTGCCTCCCAGAGGGAGTACCAAGAGACCCAGTACTTC. It specifies CASQREYQETQYF.

This chain uses TRBV2 with TRBJ2-3; unclear D gene. CDR3 length equals 11 residues. V was pared by 4 bases and J by 5 bases, with 4 bases between. CDR1 is SNHLY and CDR2 is FYNNEI in the germline V gene. Here the CDR3 DNA reads TGTGCCAGCAGTGTCAAAGATACGCAGTATTTT. Its translation is CASSVKDTQYF.

This clone came up a few times. J is TRBJ2-3 and V is TRBV11-2; TRBD2 is a possible D gene (6 bases). The CDR3 length is 15 residues. The germline V and J ends were trimmed by 5 bases and 4 bases, with 16 bases remaining between them. CDR1 and CDR2 (germline): SGHAT, FQNNGV. Here the CDR3 DNA reads TGTGCCAGCAGCCCCGCGGGGAGCGAGGCAGATACGCAGTATTTT. As protein: CASSPAGSEADTQYF.

This clone has just a few counts. V gene TRBV9 combines with J gene TRBJ2-7; perhaps TRBD1 as D (5 bases). The germline V and J ends were trimmed by 2 bases and 9 bases, with 12 bases remaining between them. Germline V gives CDR1 SGDLS, CDR2 YYNGEE. This CDR3 has 12 amino acids. CDR3 nucleotide sequence: TGTGCCAGCAGCGTCCCCAATAGGGGGCAGTACTTC. Its protein is CASSVPNRGQYF.

The genes are TRBV4-2 and TRBJ2-5; D not resolved. CDR3 length: 13 residues. Germline V CDR1 and CDR2: LGHNA, YNFKEQ. V was shortened by 0 bases and J by 4 bases, with 6 bases between the two germline ends. CDR3 residues: CASSQDEAETQYF. CDR3 DNA: TGTGCCAGCAGCCAAGATGAGGCAGAGACCCAGTACTTC.

This clone has only a few counts. This chain joins TRBV9 and TRBJ1-2; tentative D call: TRBD1 (5 bases). CDR1 SGDLS and CDR2 YYNGEE come from the germline V gene. This CDR3 region has 12 residues. With 6 bases removed from V and 7 bases from J, the gap between germline ends came to 13 bases. The chain's CDR3 is CASTRQGAGYTF. The CDR3 region has the DNA TGTGCCAGCACAAGGCAGGGTGCTGGCTACACCTTC.

The rearrangement links TRBV5-1 to TRBJ2-5; TRBD2 agrees at 7 bases. The CDR3 runs 15 residues. V lost 3 bases and J lost 0; bases outside the gene matches: 5. From germline, CDR1 is SGHRS and CDR2 YFSETQ. In DNA, the CDR3 is TGCGCCAGCAGCTCCCTAGCGGAATACCAAGAGACCCAGTACTTC. Amino acids: CASSSLAEYQETQYF.

V and J are TRBV7-2 and TRBJ1-2; 8 bases align to TRBD1. The germline V gene has CDR1 SGHTA and CDR2 FQGNSA. With 5 bases clipped from V and 4 bases from J, the junction kept 6 bases outside the gene matches. The CDR3 sequence is 14 residues long. CDR3 nucleotide sequence: TGTGCCAGCAGCCCGGACAGGGTTCCCTATGGCTACACCTTC. As protein: CASSPDRVPYGYTF. Drawing the rest from reference TRBV7-2 and TRBJ1-2, the complete variable domain is GAGVSQSPSNKVTEKGKDVELRCDPISGHTALYWYRQSLGQGLEFLIYFQGNSAPDKSGLPSDRFSAERTGGSVSTLTIQRTQQEDSAVYLCASSPDRVPYGYTFGSGTRLTVV.